A selection of T cell receptor beta chains follows, all from one sample in a study of blood T cell repertoires in COVID-19. TCRdb's table, derived via immunoSEQ multiplex PCR, lists solely in-frame clones and lacks some. The table lists roughly 280,000 clones, 70% to 90% of them singletons. Material: peripheral blood. These receptors were collected from a man aged 60-69 years who had recovered from COVID-19. CDR3s include the opening cysteine and the closing phenylalanine or tryptophan. The D gene is left open where the match is weak. Some rows mark clone size as missing; the rest say once, few, many or name a class of expanded clone.

d_call j_call v_call cdr3_length clone_size cdr3_nt cdr3_aa
TRBD1 TRBJ2-7 TRBV27 16 NA TGTGCCAGCAGTTTAACGCCGGGACAGAGAGTTTACGAGCAGTACTTC CASSLTPGQRVYEQYF
TRBD1 TRBJ2-7 TRBV4-1 15 NA TGCGCCAGCAGCCAGGGGGGACAGGGGGGCTACGAGCAGTACTTC CASSQGGQGGYEQYF
NA TRBJ1-3 TRBV27 16 NA TGTGCCAGCAGTTTATATTCCCCAGGGGCTGGAAACACCATATATTTT CASSLYSPGAGNTIYF
NA TRBJ1-1 TRBV3-1/TRBV3-2 17 NA TGTGCCAGCAGCCAAGGGTTCGCAGGACAGCTGAACACTGAAGCTTTCTTT CASSQGFAGQLNTEAFF
TRBD1 TRBJ2-1 TRBV7-9 18 few TGTGCCAGCAGCCGTAGGACAGGAGCCTCTAACTCCTACAATGAGCAGTTCTTC CASSRRTGASNSYNEQFF
NA TRBJ1-1 TRBV19 12 once TGTGCCAGTAGTATAAGGCCAGGGGAAGCTTTCTTT CASSIRPGEAFF
NA TRBJ1-4 TRBV19 15 NA TGTGCCAGTAAAGAACAACCTCGGGCTAATGAAAAACTGTTTTTT CASKEQPRANEKLFF
TRBD1 TRBJ2-1 TRBV14 17 NA TGTGCCAGCAGCCAACCGACAGGGGACACCCTCGGGAATGAGCAGTTCTTC CASSQPTGDTLGNEQFF
TRBD1 TRBJ1-6 TRBV19 16 NA TGTGCCAGTAGGGCCGGGACAGGGGCCAATAATTCACCCCTCCACTTT CASRAGTGANNSPLHF
NA TRBJ1-2 TRBV10-2 13 NA TGCGCCAGCAGTGGAAAGGGGGTTTATGGCTACACCTTC CASSGKGVYGYTF
TRBD2 TRBJ2-3 TRBV5-1 18 NA TGCGCCAGCAGCTTAAGCGGGAGCACGTATGAGGGCACAGATACGCAGTATTTT CASSLSGSTYEGTDTQYF
NA TRBJ1-2 TRBV19 14 NA TGTGCCAGTACCGAGGGCGACATCAACTATGGCTACACCTTC CASTEGDINYGYTF
NA TRBJ2-3 TRBV6-5 15 NA TGTGCCAGCAGACGATCAGGTACTAGCACAGATACGCAGTATTTT CASRRSGTSTDTQYF
NA TRBJ1-2 TRBV6-5 12 NA TGTGCCAGCAGTTACCAGGGCTATGGCTACACCTTC CASSYQGYGYTF
NA TRBJ1-2 TRBV6-5 15 NA TGTGCCAGCAGTTACTCGAGAGGTGGTAACTATGGCTACACCTTC CASSYSRGGNYGYTF
NA TRBJ2-1 TRBV5-6 12 NA TGTGCCAGCAGCTTACTGAACAATGAGCAGTTCTTC CASSLLNNEQFF
NA TRBJ2-7 TRBV19 12 NA TGTGCCAGCTCCGGGGTGGGCTACGAGCAGTACTTC CASSGVGYEQYF
NA TRBJ2-7 TRBV5-1 14 NA TGCGCCAGCAGCTTGGCTGTGGGGCTCGACGAGCAGTACTTC CASSLAVGLDEQYF
TRBD2 TRBJ2-3 TRBV5-1 16 NA TGCGCCAGCAGCTTGGAGCTAGCGGGAGGGACAGATACGCAGTATTTT CASSLELAGGTDTQYF
TRBD1 TRBJ2-7 TRBV18 14 NA TGTGCCAGCTCACCAGACAGGGTATCCTACGAGCAGTACTTC CASSPDRVSYEQYF
TRBD2 TRBJ2-5 TRBV2 16 NA TGTGCCAGCAGTGAAGCGAGACTAGCGGGAGCAGAGACCCAGTACTTC CASSEARLAGAETQYF
TRBD2 TRBJ2-5 TRBV7-3 15 NA TGTGCCAGCAGCGCTGGACTAGCGGGGAAGGAGACCCAGTACTTC CASSAGLAGKETQYF
TRBD2 TRBJ2-5 TRBV15 13 NA TGTGCCACCAGTGGGGGGGTGCGTGAGACCCAGTACTTC CATSGGVRETQYF
NA TRBJ1-6 TRBV25-1 14 NA TGTGCCAGCAGTGAAGCCAGGGTGAATTCACCCCTCCACTTT CASSEARVNSPLHF
TRBD1 TRBJ1-3 TRBV19 16 NA TGTGCCAGTAGACCCGAGGACAGGGCGTCTGGAAACACCATATATTTT CASRPEDRASGNTIYF
NA TRBJ2-1 TRBV29-1 13 NA TGCAGCTCCAGAGGGGGGGCCCACAATGAGCAGTTCTTC CSSRGGAHNEQFF
NA TRBJ2-4 TRBV7-3 15 NA TGTGCCAGCAGCTTAATCCCGGGGTCGGAAAACATTCAGTACTTC CASSLIPGSENIQYF
NA TRBJ2-3 TRBV5-4 14 few TGTGCCAGCAGCCCACCCGGGGGTGTAGGTACGCAGTATTTT CASSPPGGVGTQYF
TRBD1 TRBJ2-2 TRBV6-6 13 once TGTGCCAGCAGAGCCAGGGGGACCGGGGAGCTGTTTTTT CASRARGTGELFF